The entry below gives a single T cell receptor (beta chain) sequence along with its context. The antigen remains unidentified. The sample belongs to a study of cytomegalovirus exposure and HLA in healthy donors. Background on the study: The same platform as the roughly 670 first-cohort repertoires was used for the 90 to 150 validation repertoires, a later analysis reported.

CDR1 and CDR2 from the germline V gene are SGHRS and YFSETQ. The V and J ends lost 1 base and 0 bases respectively, with 12 bases between them. The CDR3 consists of 16 residues. Study results and limitations: Some public TCRs appeared in many individuals, while most sequences were rare.

Method: immunoSEQ multiplex PCR; TCRdb's copy keeps in-frame clones and lacks some. The sample contains more than 85,000 clones, about 86% of which appear only once. This rearrangement joins TRBV5-1 to TRBJ2-3; D unresolved. The source is a woman in her late teens or twenties in good health and CMV-seropositive. The material sequenced was PBMCs. CDR3 coding DNA: TGCGCCAGCAGCTTGCGACTCCAAATTAGCACAGATACGCAGTATTTT. This sequence encodes CASSLRLQISTDTQYF.